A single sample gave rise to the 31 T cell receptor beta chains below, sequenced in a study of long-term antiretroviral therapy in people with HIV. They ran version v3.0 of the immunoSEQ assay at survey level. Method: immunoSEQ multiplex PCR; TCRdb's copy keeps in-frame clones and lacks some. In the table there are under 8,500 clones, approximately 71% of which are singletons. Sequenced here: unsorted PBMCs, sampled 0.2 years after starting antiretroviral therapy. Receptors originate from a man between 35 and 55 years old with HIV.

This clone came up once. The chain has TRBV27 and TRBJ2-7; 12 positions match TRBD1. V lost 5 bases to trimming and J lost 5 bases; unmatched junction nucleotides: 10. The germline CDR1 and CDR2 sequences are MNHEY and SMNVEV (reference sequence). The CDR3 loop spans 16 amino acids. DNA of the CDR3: TGTGCCAGCAGTGCTACCGGGGGACAGGGGGCCCACGAGCAGTACTTC. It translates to CASSATGGQGAHEQYF.

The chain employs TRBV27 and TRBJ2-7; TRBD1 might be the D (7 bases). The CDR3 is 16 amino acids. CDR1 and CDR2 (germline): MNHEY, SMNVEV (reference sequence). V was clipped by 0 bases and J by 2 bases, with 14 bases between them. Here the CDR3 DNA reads TGTGCCAGCAGTTTATCCAGGGGGACTCTTACCTACGAGCAGTACTTC. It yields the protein CASSLSRGTLTYEQYF.

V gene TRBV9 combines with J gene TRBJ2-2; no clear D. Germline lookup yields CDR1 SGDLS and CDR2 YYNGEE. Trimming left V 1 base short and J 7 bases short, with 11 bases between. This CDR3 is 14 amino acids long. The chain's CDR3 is CASSVLEGRGELFF. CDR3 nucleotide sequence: TGTGCCAGCAGCGTACTAGAAGGGCGCGGGGAGCTGTTTTTT.

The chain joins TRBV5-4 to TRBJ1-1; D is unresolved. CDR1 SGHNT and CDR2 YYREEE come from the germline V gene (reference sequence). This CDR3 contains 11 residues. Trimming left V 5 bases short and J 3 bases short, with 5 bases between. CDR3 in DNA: TGTGCCAGCAGACGTGACACTGAAGCTTTCTTT. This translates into CASRRDTEAFF.

This CDR3 is CASSAGPAGELFF. The CDR3 region has the DNA TGTGCCAGTAGTGCAGGGCCGGCCGGGGAGCTGTTTTTT. The chain has TRBV19 and TRBJ2-2; a weak D match, TRBD1 (5 bases). The CDR3 contains 13 residues. V lost 5 bases, J lost 6 bases, and 10 bases lay in between. CDR1 is LNHDA and CDR2 is SQIVND in the germline V gene (reference sequence).

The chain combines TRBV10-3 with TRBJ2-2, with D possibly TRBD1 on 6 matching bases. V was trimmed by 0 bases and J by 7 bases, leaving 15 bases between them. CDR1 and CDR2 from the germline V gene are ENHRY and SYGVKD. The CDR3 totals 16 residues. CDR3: CAISESAQGGGGELFF. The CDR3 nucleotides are TGTGCCATCAGTGAGTCCGCGCAAGGGGGTGGCGGGGAGCTGTTTTTT.

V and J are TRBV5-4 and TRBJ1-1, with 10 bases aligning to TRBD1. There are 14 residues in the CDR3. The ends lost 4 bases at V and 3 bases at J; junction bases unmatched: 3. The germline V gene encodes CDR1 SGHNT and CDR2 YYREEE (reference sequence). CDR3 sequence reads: CASSPGQGYTEAFF. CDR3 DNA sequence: TGTGCCAGCAGCCCGGGACAGGGGTACACTGAAGCTTTCTTT. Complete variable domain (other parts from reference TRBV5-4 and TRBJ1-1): ETGVTQSPTHLIKTRGQQVTLRCSSQSGHNTVSWYQQALGQGPQFIFQYYREEENGRGNFPPRFSGLQFPNYSSELNVNALELDDSALYLCASSPGQGYTEAFFGQGTRLTVV.

The CDR3 bases are TGTGCCAGCAGCGAGGGACAGGGTGCCACTGAAGCTTTCTTT. It codes for CASSEGQGATEAFF. The gene calls are TRBV4-2 and TRBJ1-1; 9 nucleotides match TRBD1. Trimming cost V 5 bases and J 4 bases; bases outside gene matches: 5. The CDR3 sequence is 14 residues long. Germline assignment: CDR1 LGHNA and CDR2 YNFKEQ.

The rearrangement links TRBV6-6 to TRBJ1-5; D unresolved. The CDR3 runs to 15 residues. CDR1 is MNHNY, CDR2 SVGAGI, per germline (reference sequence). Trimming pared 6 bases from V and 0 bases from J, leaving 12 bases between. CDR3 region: CASSLDGYSNQPQHF. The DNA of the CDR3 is TGTGCCAGCAGCCTCGACGGATATAGCAATCAGCCCCAGCATTTT.

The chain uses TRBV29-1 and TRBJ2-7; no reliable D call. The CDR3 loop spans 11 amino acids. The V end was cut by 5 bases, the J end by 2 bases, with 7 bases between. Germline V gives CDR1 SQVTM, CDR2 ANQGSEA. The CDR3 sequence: CSVPRTYEQYF. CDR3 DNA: TGCAGCGTTCCGCGCACCTACGAGCAGTACTTC.

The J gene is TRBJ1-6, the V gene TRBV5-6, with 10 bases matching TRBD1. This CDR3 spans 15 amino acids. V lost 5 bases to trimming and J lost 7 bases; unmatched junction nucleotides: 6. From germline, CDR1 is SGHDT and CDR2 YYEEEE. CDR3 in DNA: TGTGCCAGCAGTAGACAGGGGGCGCAAAATTCACCCCTCCACTTT. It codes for CASSRQGAQNSPLHF. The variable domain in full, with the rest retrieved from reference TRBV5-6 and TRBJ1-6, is DAGVTQSPTHLIKTRGQQVTLRCSPKSGHDTVSWYQQALGQGPQFIFQYYEEEERQRGNFPDRFSGHQFPNYSSELNVNALLLGDSALYLCASSRQGAQNSPLHFGNGTRLTVT.

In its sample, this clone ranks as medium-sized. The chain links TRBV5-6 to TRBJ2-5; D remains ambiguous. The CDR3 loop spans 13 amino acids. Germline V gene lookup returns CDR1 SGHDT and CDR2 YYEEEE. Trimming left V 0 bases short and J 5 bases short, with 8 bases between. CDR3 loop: CASSLVVRETQYF. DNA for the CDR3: TGTGCCAGCAGCTTGGTCGTCCGCGAGACCCAGTACTTC.

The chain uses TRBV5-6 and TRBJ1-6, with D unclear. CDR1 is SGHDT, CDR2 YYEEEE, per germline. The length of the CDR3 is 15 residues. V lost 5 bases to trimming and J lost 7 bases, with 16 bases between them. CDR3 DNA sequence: TGTGCCAGCAGTTATGACGTCCGTGGGAATTCACCCCTCCACTTT. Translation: CASSYDVRGNSPLHF.

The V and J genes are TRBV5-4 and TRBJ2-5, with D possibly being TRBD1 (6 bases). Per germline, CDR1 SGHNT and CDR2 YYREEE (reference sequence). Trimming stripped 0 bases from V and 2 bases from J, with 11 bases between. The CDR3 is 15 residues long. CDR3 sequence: CASSLGGQGQETQYF. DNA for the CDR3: TGTGCCAGCAGCTTGGGGGGGCAGGGACAAGAGACCCAGTACTTC.

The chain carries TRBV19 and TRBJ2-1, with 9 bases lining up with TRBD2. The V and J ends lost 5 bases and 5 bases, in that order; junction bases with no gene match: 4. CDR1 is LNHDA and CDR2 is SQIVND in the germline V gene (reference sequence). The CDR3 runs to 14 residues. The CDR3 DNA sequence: TGTGCCAGTAGTGAGTGGACTAGCGACAATGAGCAGTTCTTC. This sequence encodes CASSEWTSDNEQFF.

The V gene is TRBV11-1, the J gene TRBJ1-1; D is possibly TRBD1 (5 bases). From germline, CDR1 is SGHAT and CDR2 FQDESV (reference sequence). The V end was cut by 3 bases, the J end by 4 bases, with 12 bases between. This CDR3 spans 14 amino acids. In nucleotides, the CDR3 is TGTGCCAGCAGCTTCTCAGGGTCGGGCACTGAAGCTTTCTTT. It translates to CASSFSGSGTEAFF.

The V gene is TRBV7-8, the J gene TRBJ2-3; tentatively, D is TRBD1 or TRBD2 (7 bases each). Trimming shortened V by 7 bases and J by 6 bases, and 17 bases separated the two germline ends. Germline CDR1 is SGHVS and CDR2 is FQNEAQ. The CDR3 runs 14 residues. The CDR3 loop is CASTWGGTDDTQYF. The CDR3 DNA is TGTGCCAGCACCTGGGGGGGGACAGATGATACGCAGTATTTT. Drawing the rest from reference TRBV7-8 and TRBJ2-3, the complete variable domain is GAGVSQSPRYKVAKRGQDVALRCDPISGHVSLFWYQQALGQGPEFLTYFQNEAQLDKSGLPSDRFFAERPEGSVSTLKIQRTQQEDSAVYLCASTWGGTDDTQYFGPGTRLTVL.

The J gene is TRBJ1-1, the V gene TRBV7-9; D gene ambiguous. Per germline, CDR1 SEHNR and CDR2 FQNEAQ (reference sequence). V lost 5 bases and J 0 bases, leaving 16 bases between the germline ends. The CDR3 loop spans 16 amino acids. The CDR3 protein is CASSAPTVGMNTEAFF. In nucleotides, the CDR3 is TGTGCCAGCAGCGCCCCCACTGTGGGGATGAACACTGAAGCTTTCTTT.

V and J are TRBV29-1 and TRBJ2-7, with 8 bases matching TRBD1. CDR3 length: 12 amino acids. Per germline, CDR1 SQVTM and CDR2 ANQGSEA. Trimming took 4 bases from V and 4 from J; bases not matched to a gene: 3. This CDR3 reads CSVAQGAYEQYF. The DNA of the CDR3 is TGCAGCGTTGCGCAGGGGGCTTACGAGCAGTACTTC.

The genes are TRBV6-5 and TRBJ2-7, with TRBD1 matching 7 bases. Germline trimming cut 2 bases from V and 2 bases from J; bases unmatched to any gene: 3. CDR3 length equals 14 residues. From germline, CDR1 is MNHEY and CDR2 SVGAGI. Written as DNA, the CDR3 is TGTGCCAGCAGTTACCGGGACAGAGCCTACGAGCAGTACTTC. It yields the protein CASSYRDRAYEQYF.

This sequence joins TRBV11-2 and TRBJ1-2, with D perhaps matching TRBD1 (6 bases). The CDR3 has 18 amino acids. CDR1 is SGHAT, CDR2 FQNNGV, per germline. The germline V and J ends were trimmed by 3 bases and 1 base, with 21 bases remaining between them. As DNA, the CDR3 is TGTGCCAGCAGCTTGAGAACCGGTTTGGACAGTGGTAACTATGGCTACACCTTC. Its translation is CASSLRTGLDSGNYGYTF.

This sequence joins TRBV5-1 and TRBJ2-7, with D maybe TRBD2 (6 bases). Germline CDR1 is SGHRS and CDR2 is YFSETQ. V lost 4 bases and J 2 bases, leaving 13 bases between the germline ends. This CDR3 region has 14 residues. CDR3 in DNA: TGCGCCAGCAGCCAAACCTGGGGGGCCTACGAGCAGTACTTC. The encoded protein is CASSQTWGAYEQYF.

The CDR3 region is CASSLRRGSTGELFF. CDR3 DNA sequence: TGTGCCAGCAGCTTGCGAAGGGGGAGCACCGGGGAGCTGTTTTTT. This chain connects TRBV5-6 to TRBJ2-2, with D perhaps TRBD1 (6 bases). The CDR3 has 15 residues. In germline, CDR1 is SGHDT, CDR2 YYEEEE. The V gene lost 1 base and the J gene lost 4 bases, with 11 bases spanning the gap.

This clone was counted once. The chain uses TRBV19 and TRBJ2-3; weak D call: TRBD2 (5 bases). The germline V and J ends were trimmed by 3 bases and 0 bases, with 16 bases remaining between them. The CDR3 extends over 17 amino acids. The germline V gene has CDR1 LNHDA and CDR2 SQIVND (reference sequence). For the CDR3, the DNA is TGTGCCAGTAGTATGGGTCGAGGGCCCATAAGCACAGATACGCAGTATTTT. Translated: CASSMGRGPISTDTQYF.

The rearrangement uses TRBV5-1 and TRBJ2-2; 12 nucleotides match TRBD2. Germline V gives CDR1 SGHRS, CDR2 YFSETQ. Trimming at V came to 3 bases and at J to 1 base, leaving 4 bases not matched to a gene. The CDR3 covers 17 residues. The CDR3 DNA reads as TGCGCCAGCAGCTGGGGGACTAGCGGGTTGAACACCGGGGAGCTGTTTTTT. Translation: CASSWGTSGLNTGELFF.

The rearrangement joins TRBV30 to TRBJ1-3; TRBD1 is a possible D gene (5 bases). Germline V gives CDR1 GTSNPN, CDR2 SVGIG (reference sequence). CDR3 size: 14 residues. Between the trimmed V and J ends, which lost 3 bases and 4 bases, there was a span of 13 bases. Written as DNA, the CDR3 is TGTGCCTGGAGGCAGGGTGTTAAGGGAAACACCATATATTTT. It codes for CAWRQGVKGNTIYF.

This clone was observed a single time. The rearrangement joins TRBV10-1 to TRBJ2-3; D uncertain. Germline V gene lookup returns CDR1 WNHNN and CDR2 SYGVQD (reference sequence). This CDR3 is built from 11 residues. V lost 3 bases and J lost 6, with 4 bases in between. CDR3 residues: CASSDGDTQYF. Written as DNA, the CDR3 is TGCGCCAGCAGTGATGGGGATACGCAGTATTTT.

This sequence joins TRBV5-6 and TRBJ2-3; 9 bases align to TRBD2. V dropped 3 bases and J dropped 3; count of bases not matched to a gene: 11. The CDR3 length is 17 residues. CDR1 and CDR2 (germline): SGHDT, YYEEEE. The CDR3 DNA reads TGTGCCAGCAGCTCTTCCCTAGCGGGGCACCCAACAGATACGCAGTATTTT. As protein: CASSSSLAGHPTDTQYF.

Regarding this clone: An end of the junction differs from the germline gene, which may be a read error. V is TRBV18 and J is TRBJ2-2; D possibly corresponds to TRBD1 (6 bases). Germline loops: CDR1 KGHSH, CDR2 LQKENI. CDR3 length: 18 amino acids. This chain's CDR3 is CASSPPRPFQGNAGELFF. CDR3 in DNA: TGTGCCAGCTCACCACCTAGGCCCTTTCAGGGGAACGCCGGGGAGCTGTTTTTT.

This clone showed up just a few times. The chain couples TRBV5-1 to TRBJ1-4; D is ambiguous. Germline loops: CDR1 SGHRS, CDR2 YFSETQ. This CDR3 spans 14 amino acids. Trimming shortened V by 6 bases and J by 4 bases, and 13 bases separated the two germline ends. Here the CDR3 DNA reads TGCGCCAGCAAGGGCCAGCCCCTTAATGAAAAACTGTTTTTT. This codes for CASKGQPLNEKLFF.

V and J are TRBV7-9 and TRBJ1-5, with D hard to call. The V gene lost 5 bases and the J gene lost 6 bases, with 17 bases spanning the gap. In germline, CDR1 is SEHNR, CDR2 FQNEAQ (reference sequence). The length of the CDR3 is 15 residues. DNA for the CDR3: TGTGCCAGCAGCCTCGACGGGGAGTCGGGTCAGCCCCAGCATTTT. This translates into CASSLDGESGQPQHF.